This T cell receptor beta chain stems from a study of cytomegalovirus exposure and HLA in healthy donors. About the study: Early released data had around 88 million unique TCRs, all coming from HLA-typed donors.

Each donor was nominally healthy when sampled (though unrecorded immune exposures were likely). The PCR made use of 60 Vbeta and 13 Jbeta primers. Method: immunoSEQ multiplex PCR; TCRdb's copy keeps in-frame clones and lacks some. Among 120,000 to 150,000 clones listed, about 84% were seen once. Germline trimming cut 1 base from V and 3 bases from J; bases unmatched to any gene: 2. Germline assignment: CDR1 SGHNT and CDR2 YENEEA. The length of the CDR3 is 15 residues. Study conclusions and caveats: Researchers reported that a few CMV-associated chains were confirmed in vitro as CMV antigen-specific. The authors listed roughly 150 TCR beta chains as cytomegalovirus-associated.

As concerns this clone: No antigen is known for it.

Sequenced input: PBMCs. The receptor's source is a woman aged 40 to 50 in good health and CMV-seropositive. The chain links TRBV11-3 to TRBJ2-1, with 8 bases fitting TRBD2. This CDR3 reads CASSLGAGDYNEQFF. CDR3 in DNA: TGTGCCAGCAGCTTAGGAGCGGGAGACTACAATGAGCAGTTCTTC.